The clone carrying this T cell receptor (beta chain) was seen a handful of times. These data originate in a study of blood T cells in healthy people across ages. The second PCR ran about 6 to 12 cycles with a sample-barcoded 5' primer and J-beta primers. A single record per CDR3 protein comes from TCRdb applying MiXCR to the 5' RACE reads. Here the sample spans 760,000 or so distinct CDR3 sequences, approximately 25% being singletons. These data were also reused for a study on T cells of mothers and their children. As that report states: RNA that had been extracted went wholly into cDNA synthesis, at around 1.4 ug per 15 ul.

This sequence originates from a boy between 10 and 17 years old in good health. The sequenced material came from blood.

As DNA, the CDR3 is TGTGCCAGCAGCCAAGTCCTGACTAGCGGCCCCTACGAGCAGTACTTC. Its protein is CASSQVLTSGPYEQYF. The chain has TRBV3-1 and TRBJ2-7, with TRBD2 identical over 9 bases. This CDR3 is built from 16 residues. CDR1 and CDR2 (germline): LGHDT, YNNKEL (reference sequence). V gave up 1 base and J gave up 2 bases; unmatched junction bases: 6.